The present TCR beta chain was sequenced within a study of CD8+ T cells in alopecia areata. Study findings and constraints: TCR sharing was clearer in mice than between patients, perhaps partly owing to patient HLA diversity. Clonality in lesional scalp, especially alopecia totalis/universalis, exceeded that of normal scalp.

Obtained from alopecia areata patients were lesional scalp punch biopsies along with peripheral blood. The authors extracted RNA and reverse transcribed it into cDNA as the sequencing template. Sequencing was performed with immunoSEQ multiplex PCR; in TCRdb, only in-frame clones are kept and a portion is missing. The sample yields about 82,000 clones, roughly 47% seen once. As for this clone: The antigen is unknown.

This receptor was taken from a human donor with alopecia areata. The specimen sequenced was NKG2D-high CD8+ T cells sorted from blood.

CDR3 DNA: TGTGCCAGCAATAACAGGGGCCACTACGACAATGAGCAGTTCTTC. It encodes CASNNRGHYDNEQFF. The J gene is TRBJ2-1, the V gene TRBV28; 7 bases are shared with TRBD1. The germline V gene encodes CDR1 MDHEN and CDR2 SYDVKM. The CDR3 contains 15 residues. With V trimmed by 7 bases and J by 5 bases, 11 bases remained unmatched.